This T cell receptor (beta chain) was recorded in a study of tumor-infiltrating lymphocytes in primary liver carcinoma. The study, taken as a whole, reports: Tumor-adjacent and tumor-blood pairs shared less of their repertoires than tumor region pairs shared. Significantly greater top-250-clone fractions characterized tumors relative to blood (p = 0.039).

A word on this clonotype: Its antigen is not known. One end of the junction does not line up with germline, which may come from a read error.

The CDR3 covers 13 residues. Germline V gene sequence: CDR1 SGHAT, CDR2 FQNNGV. A constant-region primer primed TCR beta cDNA synthesis from around 500 ng of total RNA. A slightly modified ARM-PCR protocol with three nested multiplex PCR rounds produced these TCR beta libraries. Amplification in the first two PCR rounds was performed using TRBV1-TRBV30 forward primers and a C-beta reverse primer for approximately 10 cycles each. TCRdb fed the multiplex PCR reads into MiXCR, producing one record per CDR3 protein. In the table there are about 310,000 distinct CDR3 sequences, almost 60% of which are singletons. Germline DNA was extracted alongside blood RNA, which was obtained from unsorted whole blood.

The TCR was taken from a woman aged 30 to 39 with primary liver carcinoma and hepatitis B virus infection. The chain recombines TRBV11-2 with TRBJ2-7, with D possibly being TRBD2 (6 bases). The specimen was peripheral blood. The CDR3 here is CTSNFPAGYEQYF. In DNA, the CDR3 is TGTACCAGCAACTTTCCGGCGGGGTACGAACAGTACTTC.